This TCR beta chain is drawn from a study of blood T cells in healthy people across ages. Study-wide results and caveats: Age advanced and TCR beta diversity per million T cells fell, roughly linearly. CMV infection status of these donors was not known. The unsorted PBMCs prevented any conclusive comparison of naive versus antigen-experienced cells.

Using a J-beta primer mix together with a sample-barcoded 5' primer, a second PCR was run for roughly 7 to 12 cycles. TCRdb itself ran the 5' RACE reads through MiXCR, one entry per CDR3 protein. In the table there are 1.5 million to 2 million distinct CDR3 sequences, around 48% of which are singletons. After removal of 2 bases from V and 3 bases from J, the junction contained 9 bases not matched to a gene. The length of the CDR3 is 16 residues. Germline-derived CDR1 and CDR2 are LGHNA and YSLEER. About this clonotype itself: Its target is unknown.

The sequence came from a woman between 35 and 50 years old in good health. Source material: blood. This sequence joins TRBV4-3 and TRBJ2-7; TRBD1 aligns across 8 bases. CDR3 sequence (DNA): TGCGCCAGCAGCCAAACTACCGGGACAGGAGTCTACGAGCAGTACTTC. Protein product: CASSQTTGTGVYEQYF.